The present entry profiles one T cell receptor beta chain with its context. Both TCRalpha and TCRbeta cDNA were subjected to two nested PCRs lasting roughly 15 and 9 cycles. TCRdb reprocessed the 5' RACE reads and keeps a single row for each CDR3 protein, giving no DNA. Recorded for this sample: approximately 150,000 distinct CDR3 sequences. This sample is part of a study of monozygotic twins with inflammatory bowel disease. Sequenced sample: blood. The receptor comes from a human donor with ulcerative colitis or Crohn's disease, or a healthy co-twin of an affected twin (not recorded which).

The CDR3 here is CASSMRGTEQYF. The chain combines TRBV19 with TRBJ2-7; TCRdb names TRBD1, which stays unverified in the absence of DNA. CDR3 size: 12 residues. From germline, CDR1 is LNHDA and CDR2 SQIVND (reference sequence).